Sequencing of this TCR beta chain was carried out in a study of monozygotic twins with inflammatory bowel disease. TCRdb reprocessed the 5' RACE reads and reports one entry per CDR3 protein, with no DNA. In all, the sample yields about 300,000 distinct CDR3 sequences. The CDR3 extends over 17 amino acids. CDR1 and CDR2 (germline): LGHNA, YSLEER. The chain couples TRBV4-3 to TRBJ2-3; absent DNA, TCRdb's TRBD2 call cannot be checked. The sequence was obtained from a human donor with ulcerative colitis or Crohn's disease, or a healthy co-twin of an affected twin (not recorded which). Sequencing used blood. The CDR3 spells CASSQGGSGGPGGTQYF.